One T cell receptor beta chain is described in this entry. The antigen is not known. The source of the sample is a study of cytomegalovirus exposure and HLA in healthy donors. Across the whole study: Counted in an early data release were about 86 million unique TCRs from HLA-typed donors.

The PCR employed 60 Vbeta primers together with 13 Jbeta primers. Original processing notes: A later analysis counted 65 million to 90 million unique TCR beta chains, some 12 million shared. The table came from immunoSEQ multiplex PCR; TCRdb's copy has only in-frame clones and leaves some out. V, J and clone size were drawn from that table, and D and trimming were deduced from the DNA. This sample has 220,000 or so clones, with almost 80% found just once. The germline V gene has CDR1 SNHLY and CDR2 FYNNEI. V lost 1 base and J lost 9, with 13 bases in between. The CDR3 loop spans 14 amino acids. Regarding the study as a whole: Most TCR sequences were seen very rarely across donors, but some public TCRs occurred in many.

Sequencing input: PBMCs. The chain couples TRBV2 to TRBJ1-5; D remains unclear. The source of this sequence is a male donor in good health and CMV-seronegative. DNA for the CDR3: TGTGCCAGCAGTGAAGAGGTGGGCCTTGGGCCCCAGCATTTT. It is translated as CASSEEVGLGPQHF.